This T cell receptor beta chain comes out of a study of OX40 agonist ivuxolimab in advanced cancers. About the study: Ivuxolimab, an agonist antibody against OX40 (CD134), was given to patients. Partial responses were achieved by three patients, one with hepatocellular carcinoma and two with cutaneous melanoma.

Trimming stripped 6 bases from V and 7 bases from J, with 16 bases between. The CDR3 has 13 amino acids. CDR1 is WNHNN and CDR2 is SYGVQD in the germline V gene (reference sequence). Using immunoSEQ multiplex PCR, the repertoire was profiled, and TCRdb retains in-frame clones only, with some absent. The sample consists of 43,000 or so clones, 75% to 90% of them appearing once. The clonotype was recovered from an adult with an advanced solid tumor such as melanoma, head and neck, liver or kidney cancer. The material was CD4+ or CD8+ T cells sorted from blood, obtained in a trial of the OX40 agonist ivuxolimab. The gene calls are TRBV10-1 and TRBJ2-7; D gene ambiguous. CDR3 DNA sequence: TGCGCCAGCAGGGACCCCAGGACGCGGGAGCAGTACTTC. Amino acid sequence: CASRDPRTREQYF.